This TCR beta chain was identified in a study of somatic mutations in cytotoxic T cells in rheumatoid arthritis. Across the whole study: Among the T-cell populations stained with V beta antibodies, some were separated by flow sorting at nearly 100% purity, including V beta1+ cells whose TCRB was sequenced.

Clones were sequenced by immunoSEQ multiplex PCR, and TCRdb holds only the in-frame ones, with some missing. Altogether 21,000 or so clones are present, approximately 78% being singletons, with the ten largest covering about 3.8%. Comments on this clone: Its antigen is currently unknown.

V dropped 1 base and J dropped 0 bases, with 7 bases sitting between them. The CDR3 contains 15 residues. Germline V gene sequence: CDR1 LGHNA, CDR2 YNFKEQ. Study-wide findings and caveats: An age-related increase in CD8+ clonality was seen in rheumatoid arthritis patients but not in healthy controls.

Input material: CD8+ T cells sorted from blood. The genes are TRBV4-2 and TRBJ1-3; D unresolved. The receptor's source is an adult with rheumatoid arthritis. The CDR3 is CASSQGEGSGNTIYF. CDR3 sequence (DNA): TGTGCCAGCAGCCAAGGGGAGGGCTCTGGAAACACCATATATTTT.